The clone carrying this T cell receptor (beta chain) has a handful of counts. Its antigen is unknown. Using its own MiXCR run on the 5' RACE reads, TCRdb lists one record per CDR3 protein. The sample lists some 560,000 distinct CDR3 sequences, 15% to 20% seen once, with approximately 15% in the top ten. This entry belongs to a study of T cells after yellow fever vaccination. Study context: Fractions of low cell number were prepared using SMART-Seq v4 Ultra Low Input. Study-wide findings and caveats: Abundant bulk-derived clonotypes could contaminate FACS-sorted repertoires.

Looked up from germline, CDR1 is SEHNR and CDR2 is FQNEAQ (reference sequence). The V and J ends lost 2 bases and 0 bases respectively, with 7 bases between them. The CDR3 consists of 14 residues. The source of this sequence is a man aged 25 to 40 who received the YFV17D yellow fever vaccine. The material was PBMCs, obtained 15 days after the yellow fever booster vaccination. This chain joins TRBV7-9 and TRBJ1-1; D call uncertain. CDR3: CASSLTAMNTEAFF. The CDR3 coding sequence is TGTGCCAGCAGCTTAACAGCCATGAACACTGAAGCTTTCTTT.